These T cell receptor beta chains were read from a single sample in a study of T cell responses to AZD1222 COVID-19 vaccine. Clones were sequenced by immunoSEQ multiplex PCR, and TCRdb holds only the in-frame ones, with some missing. The sample contains about 180,000 clones, about 91% of which appear only once. The source material was peripheral blood, sampled on day 0 of AZD1222 vaccination. The receptors shown here come from an adult in good health. The conserved cysteine and the conserved F or W are not part of the CDR3 here. Each record gives: CDR3 length, V gene, CDR3 protein.

len: 12
v_gene: TRBV19
CDR3aa: ASTTPGGRGGYT

len: 12
v_gene: TRBV30
CDR3aa: AWSSIDYNQPQH

len: 11
v_gene: TRBV6-2/TRBV6-3
CDR3aa: ASSSWGQTEAF

len: 17
v_gene: TRBV19
CDR3aa: ASSARGAFLSSGANVLT

len: 14
v_gene: TRBV9
CDR3aa: ASSPYLAGIDNEQF

len: 14
v_gene: TRBV7-3
CDR3aa: ASSLTGGLGVYEQY

len: 11
v_gene: TRBV4-1
CDR3aa: ASSYRELGEQY

len: 9
v_gene: TRBV18
CDR3aa: ASSPMRRRY

len: 13
v_gene: TRBV6-5
CDR3aa: ASTFLHLLGETQY

len: 12
v_gene: TRBV6-5
CDR3aa: ASRVDRVRGGYT

len: 10
v_gene: TRBV4-2
CDR3aa: ASSVQQETQY

len: 13
v_gene: TRBV5-4
CDR3aa: ASRLAGASPYEQY

len: 13
v_gene: TRBV11-2
CDR3aa: ASSLPLGSSYEQY

len: 12
v_gene: TRBV29-1
CDR3aa: SVEVANSNTEAF

len: 11
v_gene: TRBV3-1/TRBV3-2
CDR3aa: ASSQDGLYEQY

len: 13
v_gene: TRBV18
CDR3aa: ASSPGLPNTGELF

len: 12
v_gene: TRBV4-1
CDR3aa: ASSQVQGVTEAF

len: 14
v_gene: TRBV4-1
CDR3aa: ASSQDLNLYGNTIY

len: 11
v_gene: TRBV30
CDR3aa: AWTPSAEETQY